This T cell receptor (beta chain) was identified during a study of a mutant IDH1 vaccine in newly diagnosed glioma. Overall study context: Standard pretreatment was either radiotherapy, temozolomide, or, for most, radiochemotherapy with temozolomide.

Looked up from germline, CDR1 is SGDLS and CDR2 is YYNGEE. The CDR3 contains 16 residues. Trimming cost V 3 bases and J 0 bases, with 15 bases left between them. The assay was immunoSEQ multiplex PCR, and TCRdb's table has in-frame clones only and misses some. Here the sample spans roughly 32,000 clones, about 87% being singletons. Time point of the sample: week 47, end of study. Doses comprised 300 ug of mutant IDH1 20-mer peptide each, plus topical imiquimod. This clone was counted once. Its antigen is as yet unknown. The sample was PBMCs, taken from a glioma patient whose treatment included an IDH1 peptide vaccine. The TCR sequence derives from a woman aged 30 to 39 with glioma. The rearrangement links TRBV9 to TRBJ1-1; no reliable D call. The CDR3, as DNA: TGTGCCAGCAGCGCTCCCTCCCGAGGAGTGAACACTGAAGCTTTCTTT. This encodes CASSAPSRGVNTEAFF. The full variable domain, rest sourced from reference TRBV9 and TRBJ1-1, is DSGVTQTPKHLITATGQRVTLRCSPRSGDLSVYWYQQSLDQGLQFLIQYYNGEERAKGNILERFSAQQFPDLHSELNLSSLELGDSALYFCASSAPSRGVNTEAFFGQGTRLTVV.